Shown below are 32 T cell receptor beta chains from a single sample sequenced in a study of T cell repertoires in cytomegalovirus infection. What these receptors recognize is not known. TCRdb independently ran MiXCR on the reads; one entry per CDR3 protein. The sample holds roughly 700,000 distinct CDR3 sequences, roughly 36% seen once. Sequences were derived from cultured PBMCs, sampled from culture after CMV antigen stimulation. Receptors originate from a human donor in good health (CMV status not recorded). Some clones in this sample may be carry-over from other donors' samples.

This clonotype has only a few counts. The chain carries TRBV7-2 and TRBJ2-3; the match to TRBD2 covers 13 bases. CDR1 SGHTA and CDR2 FQGNSA come from the germline V gene. This CDR3 has 15 residues. Trimming cost V 8 bases and J 6 bases; bases outside gene matches: 8. CDR3 region: CASWWTSGSSDTQYF. The DNA of the CDR3 is TGTGCCAGCTGGTGGACTAGCGGGAGTTCGGATACGCAGTATTTT.

V is TRBV7-2 and J is TRBJ2-3; D gene unclear. Germline V CDR1 and CDR2: SGHTA, FQGNSA. Trimming took 0 bases from V and 5 from J, leaving 12 bases between them. CDR3 size: 15 residues. The CDR3 spells CASSLAGIDGDTQYF. As DNA, the CDR3 is TGTGCCAGCAGCTTAGCGGGGATCGATGGAGATACGCAGTATTTT.

A word on this clonotype: The junction departs from germline at one end; a sequencing error may be responsible. The chain carries TRBV11-2 and TRBJ1-6; no clear D gene. The CDR3 totals 16 residues. From germline, CDR1 is SGHAT and CDR2 FQNNGV. The CDR3 region is CASSLGQSSYNSPHHF. The CDR3 DNA reads as TGTGCCAGCAGCTTAGGGCAGAGCTCCTATAATTCACCCCACCACTTT. Variable domain in full (rest from reference TRBV11-2 and TRBJ1-6): EAGVAQSPRYKIIEKRQSVAFWCNPISGHATLYWYQQILGQGPKLLIQFQNNGVVDDSQLPKDRFSAERLKGVDSTLKIQPAKLEDSAVYLCASSLGQSSYNSPHHFGNGTRLTVT.

This chain connects TRBV20-1 to TRBJ2-7; the match to TRBD2 covers 9 bases. V was clipped by 0 bases and J by 6 bases; unmatched bases: 9. Germline lookup yields CDR1 DFQATT and CDR2 SNEGSKA (reference sequence). The CDR3 totals 15 residues. The CDR3 DNA sequence: TGCAGTGCTAGAGATATGCGGGGGGGCCTTTCCGAGCAGTACTTC. It specifies CSARDMRGGLSEQYF.

The V call is TRBV15, the J call TRBJ2-7, with D tentatively TRBD1 (5 bases). Germline loops: CDR1 LNHNV, CDR2 YYDKDF (reference sequence). The V end lost 5 bases, the J end lost 5 bases, and 16 bases lay between the germline ends. CDR3 length equals 14 residues. The CDR3, as DNA: TGTGCCACCAGCTGGGGTGGCAGGGTCCACGAGCAGTACTTC. It encodes CATSWGGRVHEQYF. Full variable domain (outside the CDR3, taken from reference TRBV15 and TRBJ2-7): DAMVIQNPRYQVTQFGKPVTLSCSQTLNHNVMYWYQQKSSQAPKLLFHYYDKDFNNEADTPDNFQSRRPNTSFCFLDIRSPGLGDTAMYLCATSWGGRVHEQYFGPGTRLTVT.

This clonotype occurred a few times. The rearrangement joins TRBV7-9 to TRBJ1-3, with D unclear. There are 15 residues in the CDR3. Trimming pared 5 bases from V and 2 bases from J, leaving 13 bases between. The germline V gene has CDR1 SEHNR and CDR2 FQNEAQ (reference sequence). The DNA of the CDR3 is TGTGCCAGCAGCCTGGTTGGGGTGACTGGAAACACCATATATTTT. It encodes CASSLVGVTGNTIYF.

This rearrangement joins TRBV19 to TRBJ1-4; a possible D gene is TRBD1 (5 bases). CDR3 length: 14 residues. CDR1 is LNHDA and CDR2 is SQIVND in the germline V gene (reference sequence). V dropped 3 bases and J dropped 6 bases, with 11 bases sitting between them. The CDR3 nucleotides are TGTGCCAGTAGTATGGGAGGGGAATATGAAAAACTGTTTTTT. This gives the protein CASSMGGEYEKLFF. Looking up the rest from reference TRBV19 and TRBJ1-4 gives the full variable domain: DGGITQSPKYLFRKEGQNVTLSCEQNLNHDAMYWYRQDPGQGLRLIYYSQIVNDFQKGDIAEGYSVSREKKESFPLTVTSAQKNPTAFYLCASSMGGEYEKLFFGSGTQLSVL.

In its sample, this clonotype was seen once. This chain links TRBV20-1 with TRBJ1-4; maybe TRBD1 (5 bases). Trimming shortened V by 2 bases and J by 0 bases, and 13 bases separated the two germline ends. Germline V gene lookup returns CDR1 DFQATT and CDR2 SNEGSKA (reference sequence). This CDR3 region has 16 residues. CDR3 coding DNA: TGCAGTGCTAGATCCGGGACGCCTGCAACTAATGAAAAACTGTTTTTT. Protein product: CSARSGTPATNEKLFF.

The chain combines TRBV7-9 with TRBJ2-5; 8 nucleotides align to TRBD2. Unmatched junction bases numbered 15, after V lost 4 bases and J lost 5 bases. This CDR3 is built from 17 residues. In germline, CDR1 is SEHNR, CDR2 FQNEAQ (reference sequence). The CDR3 loop is CASSYSGSRSLWETQYF. CDR3 nucleotide sequence: TGTGCCAGCAGCTACAGCGGGAGTCGCAGTTTGTGGGAGACCCAGTACTTC.

The chain combines TRBV10-3 with TRBJ1-5, with D unresolved. V lost 5 bases and J lost 5, with 10 bases in between. CDR1 ENHRY and CDR2 SYGVKD come from the germline V gene. This CDR3 comprises 13 residues. The CDR3 bases are TGTGCCATCAGTTGGACTGAAGATCAGCCCCAGCATTTT. Its protein product is CAISWTEDQPQHF.

CDR3 DNA sequence: TGTGCCAGCAGCTTAGCGTCGTCCCATGCAGATACGCAGTATTTT. Encoded protein: CASSLASSHADTQYF. V gene TRBV7-9 combines with J gene TRBJ2-3; D remains ambiguous. V was shortened by 0 bases and J by 4 bases, with 11 bases between the two germline ends. This CDR3 region has 15 residues. The germline gives CDR1 SEHNR, CDR2 FQNEAQ (reference sequence).

This clonotype was counted a few times. CDR3 sequence: CASRRVGGAAYNEQFF. The CDR3 coding sequence is TGTGCCAGCAGGAGGGTAGGGGGGGCCGCCTACAATGAGCAGTTCTTC. This chain connects TRBV12-3 or TRBV12-4 to TRBJ2-1; D is possibly TRBD2 (7 bases). The CDR3 has 16 residues. V shed 6 bases and J shed 2 bases, with 17 bases lying between them.

This chain joins TRBV7-2 and TRBJ2-1, with D unresolved. The CDR3 has 15 residues. CDR1 SGHTA and CDR2 FQGNSA come from the germline V gene. V lost 5 bases to trimming and J lost 0 bases, with 11 bases between them. CDR3 sequence reads: CASSTPWSSYNEQFF. The CDR3 nucleotides read TGTGCCAGCAGCACCCCGTGGAGCTCCTACAATGAGCAGTTCTTC.

The chain recombines TRBV6-5 with TRBJ1-2; D gene ambiguous. The length of the CDR3 is 13 residues. The germline V gene encodes CDR1 MNHEY and CDR2 SVGAGI. V was trimmed by 8 bases and J by 4 bases, leaving 14 bases between them. For the CDR3, the DNA is TGTGCCAGCCGTTCCATCGGGGTCTATGGCTACACCTTC. This gives the protein CASRSIGVYGYTF.

The chain joins TRBV10-2 to TRBJ1-6; D gene uncertain. V dropped 4 bases and J dropped 5 bases, with 9 bases sitting between them. CDR3 length: 14 amino acids. Germline lookup yields CDR1 WSHSY and CDR2 SAAADI. Here the CDR3 reads CASSGTDDNSPLHF. The CDR3 DNA is TGCGCCAGCAGTGGCACGGACGATAATTCACCCCTCCACTTT.

The V and J genes are TRBV5-1 and TRBJ1-2; 10 bases are shared with TRBD1. Germline-derived CDR1 and CDR2 are SGHRS and YFSETQ. After removal of 3 bases from V and 7 bases from J, the junction contained 6 bases not matched to a gene. The CDR3 spans 14 residues. The CDR3 coding sequence is TGCGCCAGCAGCTCCTCGACAGGGGGCGGTGGCTACACCTTC. Its protein is CASSSSTGGGGYTF.

The chain combines TRBV5-1 with TRBJ1-1; D might be TRBD1 (6 bases). Germline V lookup: CDR1 SGHRS, CDR2 YFSETQ. The CDR3 covers 14 residues. V was pared by 4 bases and J by 3 bases, with 13 bases between. CDR3 bases: TGCGCCAGCAGCGCCAGGGGCATGGACACTGAAGCTTTCTTT. Its translation: CASSARGMDTEAFF.

This clonotype was observed a few times. The chain joins TRBV7-6 to TRBJ1-6, with D possibly matching TRBD1 (6 bases). The V end lost 6 bases, the J end lost 8 bases, and 14 bases lay between the germline ends. The CDR3 totals 14 residues. CDR1 is SGHVS and CDR2 is FNYEAQ in the germline V gene. For the CDR3, the DNA is TGTGCCAGCAGACTCATCCCAGGGGATTCACCCCTCCACTTT. Residues: CASRLIPGDSPLHF. Supplemented by reference TRBV7-6 and TRBJ1-6, the full variable domain reads GAGVSQSPRYKVTKRGQDVALRCDPISGHVSLYWYRQALGQGPEFLTYFNYEAQQDKSGLPNDRFSAERPEGSISTLTIQRTEQRDSAMYRCASRLIPGDSPLHFGNGTRLTVT.

This clonotype came up a few times. This rearrangement joins TRBV7-2 to TRBJ2-5; D is undetermined. Germline assignment: CDR1 SGHTA and CDR2 FQGNSA. Deletions cut 5 bases from V and 7 bases from J, with 11 bases between. The CDR3 has 12 amino acids. The CDR3, as DNA: TGTGCCAGCAGCCCCCCCGCAGGGACCCAGTACTTC. Amino acids: CASSPPAGTQYF.

The chain joins TRBV2 to TRBJ2-1; D may correspond to TRBD1 or TRBD2 (5 bases each). With 5 bases removed from V and 9 bases from J, the gap between germline ends came to 14 bases. Germline values: CDR1 SNHLY, CDR2 FYNNEI. The CDR3 totals 13 residues. CDR3 sequence (DNA): TGTGCCAGCAGTATTCGTAGTGGGACTGAGCAGTTCTTC. Residues: CASSIRSGTEQFF.

In this sample, this clonotype turned up once. The chain has TRBV5-1 and TRBJ1-6, with 10 positions matching TRBD1. Germline lookup yields CDR1 SGHRS and CDR2 YFSETQ. V shed 0 bases and J 7 bases; nucleotides not matched to a gene: 10. The CDR3 contains 18 residues. The CDR3 is CASSLALTGGVRNSPLHF. In DNA form, the CDR3 reads TGCGCCAGCAGCTTGGCGTTGACAGGGGGCGTTCGGAATTCACCCCTCCACTTT.

The rearrangement joins TRBV6-1 to TRBJ2-1; D remains ambiguous. The V and J ends lost 2 bases and 5 bases respectively, with 10 bases between them. CDR1 and CDR2 (germline): MNHNS, SASEGT. This CDR3 region has 14 residues. CDR3 coding DNA: TGTGCCAGCAGTGAATCCAGGCTGGACAATGAGCAGTTCTTC. Residues: CASSESRLDNEQFF.

This clonotype was detected a few times. J is TRBJ2-7 and V is TRBV5-4; 7 bases are shared with TRBD1. V trimming: 4 bases; J trimming: 6 bases; junction bases outside the gene matches: 13. Germline loops: CDR1 SGHNT, CDR2 YYREEE (reference sequence). The CDR3 length is 15 residues. This CDR3 reads CASSLAGGNWGEQYF. The CDR3 region has the DNA TGTGCCAGCAGCCTCGCAGGGGGTAATTGGGGCGAGCAGTACTTC.

In this sample, this clonotype turned up once. This sequence joins TRBV12-3 or TRBV12-4 and TRBJ1-1; no clear D gene. V lost 6 bases, J lost 1 base, and 9 bases lay in between. This CDR3 contains 13 residues. The CDR3 sequence: CASRIERNTEAFF. The CDR3 DNA is TGTGCCAGCAGAATAGAGAGGAACACTGAAGCTTTCTTT.

This CDR3 reads CATSRERGWGSFTF. CDR3 nucleotide sequence: TGTGCCACCAGCAGAGAAAGAGGTTGGGGGTCCTTCACCTTC. V usage is TRBV15 and J usage is TRBJ1-2; D possibly corresponds to TRBD1 (5 bases). CDR1 is LNHNV, CDR2 YYDKDF, per germline (reference sequence). The CDR3 runs to 14 residues. V shed 0 bases and J shed 13 bases, with 18 bases lying between them. The full variable domain, rest sourced from reference TRBV15 and TRBJ1-2, is DAMVIQNPRYQVTQFGKPVTLSCSQTLNHNVMYWYQQKSSQAPKLLFHYYDKDFNNEADTPDNFQSRRPNTSFCFLDIRSPGLGDTAMYLCATSRERGWGSFTFGSGTRLTVV.

This chain joins TRBV19 and TRBJ1-5; D perhaps matches TRBD1 (6 bases). Between the trimmed V and J ends, which lost 3 bases and 5 bases, there was a span of 14 bases. The CDR3 consists of 15 residues. CDR1 LNHDA and CDR2 SQIVND come from the germline V gene (reference sequence). This CDR3 reads CASSILTGDYQPQHF. Here the CDR3 DNA reads TGTGCCAGTAGTATCTTGACAGGCGATTATCAGCCCCAGCATTTT.

In its sample, this clonotype was seen a few times. This CDR3 is missing its conserved last phenylalanine or tryptophan, likely due to a read error. The DNA is left out, because the CDR3 cannot be placed on it with certainty; the CDR3 is given as TCRdb lists it. The chain joins TRBV28 to TRBJ1-1. The CDR3 region is 14 residues in length, termini included. Germline assignment: CDR1 MDHEN and CDR2 SYDVKM. The CDR3 sequence: CASSFFKGMRLSLI.

The gene calls are TRBV5-6 and TRBJ2-1; D unclear. CDR1 is SGHDT, CDR2 YYEEEE, per germline. The CDR3 length is 14 residues. The V gene lost 8 bases and the J gene lost 6 bases, with 18 bases spanning the gap. CDR3 protein: CASSRVLRPNEQFF. CDR3 DNA: TGTGCCAGTTCCCGGGTCCTAAGGCCCAATGAGCAGTTCTTC. The whole variable domain, filled in from reference TRBV5-6 and TRBJ2-1, reads DAGVTQSPTHLIKTRGQQVTLRCSPKSGHDTVSWYQQALGQGPQFIFQYYEEEERQRGNFPDRFSGHQFPNYSSELNVNALLLGDSALYLCASSRVLRPNEQFFGPGTRLTVL.

The rearrangement links TRBV6-6 to TRBJ1-3; D is unresolved. V gave up 0 bases and J gave up 5 bases, with 5 bases separating them. This CDR3 has 13 amino acids. Germline CDR1 and CDR2: MNHNY and SVGAGI (reference sequence). The CDR3 here is CASSYSERNTIYF. CDR3 sequence (DNA): TGTGCCAGCAGTTACTCGGAGAGAAACACCATATATTTT.

The V call is TRBV5-1, the J call TRBJ2-2; D remains unclear. CDR3 length: 13 residues. Germline V gene sequence: CDR1 SGHRS, CDR2 YFSETQ. Trimming took off 0 bases at V and 7 bases at J, with 7 bases between the two ends. CDR3 in DNA: TGCGCCAGCAGCTTGGGTTCCAACGGGGAGCTGTTTTTT. Translating gives CASSLGSNGELFF.

This clonotype has a count of ten or more. V gene TRBV7-8 combines with J gene TRBJ2-7, with D perhaps given as TRBD1 or TRBD2 (7 bases each). Trimming stripped 7 bases from V and 4 bases from J, with 17 bases between. This CDR3 region has 14 residues. Germline loops: CDR1 SGHVS, CDR2 FQNEAQ. CDR3 in DNA: TGTGCCAGCAAGGGGGCCGCGGGGGAGTACGAGCAGTACTTC. It yields the protein CASKGAAGEYEQYF.

This clonotype was observed a few times. V usage is TRBV11-2 and J usage is TRBJ2-3; 11 bases are shared with TRBD2. Per germline, CDR1 SGHAT and CDR2 FQNNGV. The V and J ends lost 5 bases and 6 bases, in that order; junction bases with no gene match: 13. This CDR3 has 17 amino acids. The CDR3 DNA sequence: TGTGCCAGCAGCATCATTAGCGGGAGGGCCCGGTCGGATACGCAGTATTTT. Its translation: CASSIISGRARSDTQYF.